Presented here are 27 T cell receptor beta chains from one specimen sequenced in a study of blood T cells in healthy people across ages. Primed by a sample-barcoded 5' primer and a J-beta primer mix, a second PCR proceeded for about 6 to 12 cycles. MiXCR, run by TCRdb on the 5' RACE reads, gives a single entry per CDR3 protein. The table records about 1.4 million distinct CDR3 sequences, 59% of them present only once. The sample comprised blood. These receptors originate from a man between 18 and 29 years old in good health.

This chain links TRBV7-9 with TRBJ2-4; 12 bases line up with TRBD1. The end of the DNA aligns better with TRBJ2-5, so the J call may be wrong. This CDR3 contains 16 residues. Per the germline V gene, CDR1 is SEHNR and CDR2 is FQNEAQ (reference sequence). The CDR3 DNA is TGTGCCAGTAGGAGCGGAGGGACAGGGGGCTTAGAGACCCAGTACTTC. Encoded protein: CASRSGGTGGLETQYF.

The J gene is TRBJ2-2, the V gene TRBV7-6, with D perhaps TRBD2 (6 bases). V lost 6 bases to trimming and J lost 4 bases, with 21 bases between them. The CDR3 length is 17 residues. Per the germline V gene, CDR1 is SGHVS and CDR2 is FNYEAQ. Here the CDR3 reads CASRFGEGRGLTGELFF. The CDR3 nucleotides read TGTGCCAGCAGATTTGGCGAAGGACGGGGACTCACCGGGGAGCTGTTTTTT. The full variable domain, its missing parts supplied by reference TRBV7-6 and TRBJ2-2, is GAGVSQSPRYKVTKRGQDVALRCDPISGHVSLYWYRQALGQGPEFLTYFNYEAQQDKSGLPNDRFSAERPEGSISTLTIQRTEQRDSAMYRCASRFGEGRGLTGELFFGEGSRLTVL.

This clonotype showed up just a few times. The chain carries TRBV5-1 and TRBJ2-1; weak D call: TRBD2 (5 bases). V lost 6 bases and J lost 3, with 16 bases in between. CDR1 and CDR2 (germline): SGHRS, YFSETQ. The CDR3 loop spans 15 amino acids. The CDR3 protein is CASNDGGGYYNEQFF. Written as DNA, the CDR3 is TGCGCCAGCAACGATGGAGGCGGATACTACAATGAGCAGTTCTTC.

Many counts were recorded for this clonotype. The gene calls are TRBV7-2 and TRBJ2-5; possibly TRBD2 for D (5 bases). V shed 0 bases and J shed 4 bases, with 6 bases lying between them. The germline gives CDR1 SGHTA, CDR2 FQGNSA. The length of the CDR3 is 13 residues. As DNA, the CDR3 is TGTGCCAGCAGCTTAGCGCTAGCAGAGACCCAGTACTTC. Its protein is CASSLALAETQYF.

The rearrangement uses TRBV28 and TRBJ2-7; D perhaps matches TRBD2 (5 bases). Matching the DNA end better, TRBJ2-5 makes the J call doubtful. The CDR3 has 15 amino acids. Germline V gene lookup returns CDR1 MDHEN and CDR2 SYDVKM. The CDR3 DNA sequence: TGTGCCAGCAGTTTATTGGAGGCTGAAGTTGAGACCCAGTACTTC. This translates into CASSLLEAEVETQYF.

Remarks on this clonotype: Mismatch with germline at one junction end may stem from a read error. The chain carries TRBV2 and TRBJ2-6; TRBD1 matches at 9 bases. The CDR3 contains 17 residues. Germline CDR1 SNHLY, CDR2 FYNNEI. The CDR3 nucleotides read TGTGCCTGCAGAAGGAGACAGGGGGGCTCTGGGGCCAACGTCCTGACTTTC. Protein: CACRRRQGGSGANVLTF.

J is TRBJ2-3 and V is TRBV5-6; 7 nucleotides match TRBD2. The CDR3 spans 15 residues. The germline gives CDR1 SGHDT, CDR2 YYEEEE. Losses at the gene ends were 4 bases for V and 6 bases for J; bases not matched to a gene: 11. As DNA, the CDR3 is TGTGCCAGCAGCACCCCGGGACTACCGACTGATACGCAGTATTTT. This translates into CASSTPGLPTDTQYF. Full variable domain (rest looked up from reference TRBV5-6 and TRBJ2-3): DAGVTQSPTHLIKTRGQQVTLRCSPKSGHDTVSWYQQALGQGPQFIFQYYEEEERQRGNFPDRFSGHQFPNYSSELNVNALLLGDSALYLCASSTPGLPTDTQYFGPGTRLTVL.

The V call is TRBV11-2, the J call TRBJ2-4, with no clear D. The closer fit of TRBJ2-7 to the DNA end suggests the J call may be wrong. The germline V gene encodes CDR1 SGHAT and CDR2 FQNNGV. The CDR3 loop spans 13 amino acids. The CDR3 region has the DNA TGTGCCAGCAGCCCGACACCTTCGGACGAGCAGTACTTC. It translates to CASSPTPSDEQYF.

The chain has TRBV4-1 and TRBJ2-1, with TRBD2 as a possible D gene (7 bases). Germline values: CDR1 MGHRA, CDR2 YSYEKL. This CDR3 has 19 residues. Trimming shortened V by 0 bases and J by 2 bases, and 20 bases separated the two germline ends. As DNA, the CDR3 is TGCGCCAGCAGCCAAGAAGACCCAAGGGGGGGCGGGGCCTACAATGAGCAGTTCTTC. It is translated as CASSQEDPRGGGAYNEQFF.

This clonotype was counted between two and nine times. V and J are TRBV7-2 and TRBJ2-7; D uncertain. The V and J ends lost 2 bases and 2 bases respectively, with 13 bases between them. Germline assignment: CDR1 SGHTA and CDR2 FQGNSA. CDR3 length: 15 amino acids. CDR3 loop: CASSLTRWHTYEQYF. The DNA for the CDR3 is TGTGCCAGCAGCTTAACGAGGTGGCACACCTACGAGCAGTACTTC.

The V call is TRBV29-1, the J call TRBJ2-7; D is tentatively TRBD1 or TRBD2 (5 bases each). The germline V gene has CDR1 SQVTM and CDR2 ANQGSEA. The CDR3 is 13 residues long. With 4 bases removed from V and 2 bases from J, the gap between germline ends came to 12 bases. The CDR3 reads CSVARDLTYEQYF. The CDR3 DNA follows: TGCAGCGTTGCCCGGGACCTAACCTACGAGCAGTACTTC.

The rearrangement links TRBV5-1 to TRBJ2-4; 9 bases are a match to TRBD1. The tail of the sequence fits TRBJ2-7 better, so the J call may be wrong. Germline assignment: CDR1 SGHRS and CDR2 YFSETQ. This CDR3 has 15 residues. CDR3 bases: TGCGCCAGCAGCTTGGGGGACAGGGATGCCTACGAGCAGTACTTC. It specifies CASSLGDRDAYEQYF.

The CDR3 loop reads CSASEAGGIDTQYF. The CDR3 DNA follows: TGCAGTGCTAGTGAAGCGGGGGGGATAGATACGCAGTATTTT. The chain is built from TRBV20-1 and TRBJ2-3; 10 bases map to TRBD2. V was pared by 3 bases and J by 5 bases, with 5 bases of the junction left unmatched. Germline lookup yields CDR1 DFQATT and CDR2 SNEGSKA (reference sequence). The CDR3 covers 14 residues.

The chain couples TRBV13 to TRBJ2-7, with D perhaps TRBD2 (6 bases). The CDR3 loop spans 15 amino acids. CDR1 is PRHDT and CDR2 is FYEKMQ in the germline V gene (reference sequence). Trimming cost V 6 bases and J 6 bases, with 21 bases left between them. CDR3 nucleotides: TGTGCCAGCAGTCCCCAAGGGACTGGGACGTTCGAGCAGTACTTC. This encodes CASSPQGTGTFEQYF.

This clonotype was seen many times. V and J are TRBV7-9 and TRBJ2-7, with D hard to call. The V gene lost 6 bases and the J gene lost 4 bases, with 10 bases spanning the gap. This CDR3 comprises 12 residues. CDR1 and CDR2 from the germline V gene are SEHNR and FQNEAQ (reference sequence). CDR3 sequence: CASSLSAYEQYF. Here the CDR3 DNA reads TGTGCCAGCAGTCTCTCTGCTTACGAGCAGTACTTC.

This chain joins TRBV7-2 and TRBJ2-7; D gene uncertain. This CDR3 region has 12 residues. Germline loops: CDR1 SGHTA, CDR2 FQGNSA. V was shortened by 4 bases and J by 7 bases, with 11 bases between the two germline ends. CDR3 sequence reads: CASSSWLGEQYF. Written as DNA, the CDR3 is TGTGCCAGCAGCTCTTGGTTGGGGGAGCAGTACTTC.

The CDR3 protein is CASSLDQTARSYNEQFF. DNA of the CDR3: TGTGCCAGCAGCTTAGACCAGACAGCCCGATCATACAATGAGCAGTTCTTC. The gene calls are TRBV7-9 and TRBJ2-1, with TRBD1 as a possible D gene (5 bases). There are 17 residues in the CDR3. V gave up 1 base and J gave up 4 bases, with 17 bases separating them. Germline CDR1 SEHNR, CDR2 FQNEAQ (reference sequence).

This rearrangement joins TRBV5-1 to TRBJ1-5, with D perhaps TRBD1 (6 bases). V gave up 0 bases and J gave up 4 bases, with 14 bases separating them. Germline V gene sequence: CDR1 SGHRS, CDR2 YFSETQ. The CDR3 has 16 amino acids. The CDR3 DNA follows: TGCGCCAGCAGCTTGGGTGGGGGGGGCAGTAATCAGCCCCAGCATTTT. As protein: CASSLGGGGSNQPQHF. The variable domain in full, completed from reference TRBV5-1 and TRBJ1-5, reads KAGVTQTPRYLIKTRGQQVTLSCSPISGHRSVSWYQQTPGQGLQFLFEYFSETQRNKGNFPGRFSGRQFSNSRSEMNVSTLELGDSALYLCASSLGGGGSNQPQHFGDGTRLSIL.

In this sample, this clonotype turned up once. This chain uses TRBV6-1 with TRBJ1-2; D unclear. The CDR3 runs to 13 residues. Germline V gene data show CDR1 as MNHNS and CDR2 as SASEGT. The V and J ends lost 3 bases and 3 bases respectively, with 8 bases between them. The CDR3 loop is CASSDPDDYGYTF. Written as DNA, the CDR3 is TGTGCCAGCAGTGATCCGGATGACTATGGCTACACCTTC.

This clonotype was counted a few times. As DNA, the CDR3 is TGTGCCAGCAGCTTACTCGGATTGAACACTGAAGCTTTCTTT. It encodes CASSLLGLNTEAFF. J is TRBJ1-1 and V is TRBV7-9, with D unresolved. The germline CDR1 and CDR2 sequences are SEHNR and FQNEAQ (reference sequence). There are 14 residues in the CDR3. The V and J ends lost 2 bases and 0 bases respectively, with 7 bases between them.

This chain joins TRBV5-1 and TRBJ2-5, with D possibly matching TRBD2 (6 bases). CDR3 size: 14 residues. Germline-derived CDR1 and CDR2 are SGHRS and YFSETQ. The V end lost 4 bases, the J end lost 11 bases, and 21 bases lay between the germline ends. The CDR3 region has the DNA TGCGCCAGCAGCGGCGGGTCGGGAGCCGAAGAGCAGTACTTC. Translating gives CASSGGSGAEEQYF.

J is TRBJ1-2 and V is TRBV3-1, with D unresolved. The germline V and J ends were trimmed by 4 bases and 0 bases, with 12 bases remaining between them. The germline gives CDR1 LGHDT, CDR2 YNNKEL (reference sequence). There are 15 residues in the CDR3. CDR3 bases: TGTGCCAGCAGCCGGAATTCCCAGCCTAACTATGGCTACACCTTC. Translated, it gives CASSRNSQPNYGYTF.

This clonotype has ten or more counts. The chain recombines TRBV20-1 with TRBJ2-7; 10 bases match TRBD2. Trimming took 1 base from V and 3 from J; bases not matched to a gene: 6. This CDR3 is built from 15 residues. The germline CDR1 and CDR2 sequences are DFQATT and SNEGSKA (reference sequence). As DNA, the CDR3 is TGCAGTGCTAGAGGAGAGGTAGCGGGGGGCTACGAGCAGTACTTC. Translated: CSARGEVAGGYEQYF.

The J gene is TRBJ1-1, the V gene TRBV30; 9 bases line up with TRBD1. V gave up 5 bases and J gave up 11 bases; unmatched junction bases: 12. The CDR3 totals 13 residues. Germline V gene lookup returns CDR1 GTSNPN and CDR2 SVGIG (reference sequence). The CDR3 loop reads CAWWDRAVLRAFF. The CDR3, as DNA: TGTGCCTGGTGGGACAGGGCGGTGTTACGGGCTTTCTTT.

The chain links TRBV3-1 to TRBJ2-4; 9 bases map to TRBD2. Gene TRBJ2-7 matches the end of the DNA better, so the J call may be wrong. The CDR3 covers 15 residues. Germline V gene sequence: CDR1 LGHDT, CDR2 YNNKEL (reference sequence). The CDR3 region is CASSALAGDVNEQYF. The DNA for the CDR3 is TGTGCCAGCAGCGCCTTAGCGGGAGATGTCAACGAGCAGTACTTC.

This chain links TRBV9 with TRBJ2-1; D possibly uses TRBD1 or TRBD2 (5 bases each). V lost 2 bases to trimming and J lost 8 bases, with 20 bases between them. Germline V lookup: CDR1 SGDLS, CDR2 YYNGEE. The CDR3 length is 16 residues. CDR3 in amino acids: CASSVNPGTKGYEQFF. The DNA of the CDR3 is TGTGCCAGCAGCGTTAACCCCGGGACGAAGGGGTATGAGCAGTTCTTC.

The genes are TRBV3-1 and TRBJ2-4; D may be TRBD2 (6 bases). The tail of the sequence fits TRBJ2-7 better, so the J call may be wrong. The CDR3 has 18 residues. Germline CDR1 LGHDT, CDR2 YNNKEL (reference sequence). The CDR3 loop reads CASSQVGYTGEASYEQYF. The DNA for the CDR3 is TGTGCCAGCAGCCAAGTCGGATACACCGGGGAGGCATCCTACGAGCAGTACTTC.